This TCR beta chain derives from a study of neoadjuvant anti-PD-1 for oral cavity cancer. Findings and limits, study-wide: Post-treatment tumors with larger preexisting clones showed more shrinkage.

Concerning this clone itself: What it recognizes is unknown.

Here immunoSEQ multiplex PCR was the method, and the copy in TCRdb shows in-frame clones only, minus some. The sample has 25,000 or so clones, 25% to 30% seen once. The time point was: after neoadjuvant nivolumab, at surgical resection. This clonotype originated in a person aged 40 to 85 with oral cavity squamous cell carcinoma. Material: tumor tissue, obtained after nivolumab (anti-PD-1) treatment.

The CDR3 protein is CASSTPRGSIVPQHF. The CDR3 DNA reads TGTGCCAGCAGTACCCCAAGGGGGAGTATTGTGCCCCAGCATTTT. V is TRBV6-6 and J is TRBJ1-5; perhaps TRBD1 as D (6 bases). This CDR3 comprises 15 residues. Trimming pared 5 bases from V and 9 bases from J, leaving 20 bases between. In germline, CDR1 is MNHNY, CDR2 SVGAGI (reference sequence).